The T cell receptor (beta chain) described here comes from a study of control samples from healthy donors and cancer patients (dated by TCRdb to 2018 to 2021). The germline V gene provides CDR1 MDHEN and CDR2 SYDVKM. There are 14 amino acids in the CDR3, from cysteine to phenylalanine inclusive. Only the CDR3 portion is preserved as DNA: 42 bases, with reading frame beginning at the first base. Relative to germline, V is 3 bases shorter and J is 3 bases shorter, with 11 bases between their ends. Details on this clone: Its binding antigen is unknown. Base-call qualities are not available, and no considerably larger clone is one nucleotide away.

Receptors were amplified or captured by the immunoSEQ multiplex PCR assay. Not all clones reach the TCRdb copy of this immuneACCESS table, which keeps in-frame sequences only. Checked studies attribute under half of the gap to unresolved V genes and leave the rest unexplained. This sample holds about 95,000 clones; about 82% were observed only once. The ten largest clones add up to around 20% of the sample. This sequence uses TRBV28 and TRBJ1-2; TRBD1 is possibly the D segment (6 matching bases). The sequence was collected from a young man in good health. Input material: blood. This receptor has the CDR3 CASSFQGWDYGYTF. The nucleotide sequence reads TGTGCCAGCAGTTTCCAGGGGTGGGACTATGGCTACACCTTC.